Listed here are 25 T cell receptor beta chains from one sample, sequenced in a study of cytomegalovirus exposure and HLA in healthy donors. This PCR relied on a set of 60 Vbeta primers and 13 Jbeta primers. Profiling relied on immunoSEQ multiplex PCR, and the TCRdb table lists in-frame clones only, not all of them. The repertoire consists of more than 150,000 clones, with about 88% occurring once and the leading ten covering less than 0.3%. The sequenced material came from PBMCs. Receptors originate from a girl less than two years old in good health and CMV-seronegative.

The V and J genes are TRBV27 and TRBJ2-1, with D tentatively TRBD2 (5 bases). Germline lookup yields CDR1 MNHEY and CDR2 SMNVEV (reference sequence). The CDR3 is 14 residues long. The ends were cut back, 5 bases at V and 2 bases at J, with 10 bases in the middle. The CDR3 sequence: CASSQVGAYNEQFF. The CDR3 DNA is TGTGCCAGCAGTCAGGTCGGGGCCTACAATGAGCAGTTCTTC.

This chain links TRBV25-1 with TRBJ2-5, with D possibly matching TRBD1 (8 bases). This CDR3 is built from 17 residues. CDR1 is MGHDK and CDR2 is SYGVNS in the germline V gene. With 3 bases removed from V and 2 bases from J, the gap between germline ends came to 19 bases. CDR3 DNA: TGTGCCAGCAGTGAGCCTACAGGGGGGGTTCGGCAAGAGACCCAGTACTTC. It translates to CASSEPTGGVRQETQYF.

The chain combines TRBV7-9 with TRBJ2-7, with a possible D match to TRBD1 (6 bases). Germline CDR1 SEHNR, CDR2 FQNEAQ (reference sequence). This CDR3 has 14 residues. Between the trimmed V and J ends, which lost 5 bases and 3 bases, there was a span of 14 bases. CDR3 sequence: CASSVRQDFYEQYF. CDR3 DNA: TGTGCCAGCAGCGTCCGACAGGATTTCTACGAGCAGTACTTC. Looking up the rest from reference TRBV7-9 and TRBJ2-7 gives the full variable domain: DTGVSQNPRHKITKRGQNVTFRCDPISEHNRLYWYRQTLGQGPEFLTYFQNEAQLEKSRLLSDRFSAERPKGSFSTLEIQRTEQGDSAMYLCASSVRQDFYEQYFGPGTRLTVT.

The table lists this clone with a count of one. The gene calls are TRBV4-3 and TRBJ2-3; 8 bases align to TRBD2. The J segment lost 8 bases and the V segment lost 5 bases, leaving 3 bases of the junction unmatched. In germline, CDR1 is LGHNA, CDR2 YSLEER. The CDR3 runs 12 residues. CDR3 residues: CASSTGGATQYF. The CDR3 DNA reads TGCGCCAGCAGCACCGGGGGGGCTACGCAGTATTTT.

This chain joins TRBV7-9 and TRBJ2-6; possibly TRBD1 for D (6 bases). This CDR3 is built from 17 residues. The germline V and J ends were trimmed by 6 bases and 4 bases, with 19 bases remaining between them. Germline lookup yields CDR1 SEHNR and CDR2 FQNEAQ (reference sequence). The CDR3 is CASSLPRQGLGANVLTF. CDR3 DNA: TGTGCCAGCAGTCTCCCGCGGCAGGGGCTCGGGGCCAACGTCCTGACTTTC.

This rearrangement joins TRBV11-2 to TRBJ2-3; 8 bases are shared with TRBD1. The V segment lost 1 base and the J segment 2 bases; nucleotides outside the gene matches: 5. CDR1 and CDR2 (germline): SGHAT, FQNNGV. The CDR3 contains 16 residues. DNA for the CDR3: TGTGCCAGCAGCTTAGGACAGGGGACACACACAGATACGCAGTATTTT. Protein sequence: CASSLGQGTHTDTQYF.

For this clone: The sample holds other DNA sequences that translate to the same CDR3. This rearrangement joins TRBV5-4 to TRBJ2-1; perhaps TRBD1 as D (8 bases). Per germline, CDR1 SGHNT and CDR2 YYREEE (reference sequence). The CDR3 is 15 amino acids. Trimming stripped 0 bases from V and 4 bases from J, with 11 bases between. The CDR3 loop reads CASSLDRGGYNEQFF. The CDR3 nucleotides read TGTGCCAGCAGCTTGGACAGGGGGGGTTACAATGAGCAGTTCTTC.

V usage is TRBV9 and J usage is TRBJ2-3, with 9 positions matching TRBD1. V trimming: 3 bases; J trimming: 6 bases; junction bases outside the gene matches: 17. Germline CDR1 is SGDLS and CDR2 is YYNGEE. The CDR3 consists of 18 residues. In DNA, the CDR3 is TGTGCCAGCAGCGGAGGCCCCCCCCCGGACAGGGGCAAGGATACGCAGTATTTT. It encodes CASSGGPPPDRGKDTQYF.

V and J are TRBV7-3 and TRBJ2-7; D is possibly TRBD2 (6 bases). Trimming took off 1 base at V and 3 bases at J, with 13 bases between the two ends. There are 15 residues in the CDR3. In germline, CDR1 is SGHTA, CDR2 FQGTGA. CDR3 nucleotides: TGTGCCAGCAGCTTAATTCCCGGGGAGGACTACGAGCAGTACTTC. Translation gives CASSLIPGEDYEQYF.

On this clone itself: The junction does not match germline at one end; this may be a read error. The DNA of the CDR3 is TGTGCCAGCAGTTATTTTGCATCAAACTGTGGCTACACCTTC. Translating gives CASSYFASNCGYTF. J is TRBJ1-2 and V is TRBV6-9; D remains unclear. The CDR3 is made up of 14 amino acids. The germline V gene has CDR1 MNHGY and CDR2 SVAAGI.

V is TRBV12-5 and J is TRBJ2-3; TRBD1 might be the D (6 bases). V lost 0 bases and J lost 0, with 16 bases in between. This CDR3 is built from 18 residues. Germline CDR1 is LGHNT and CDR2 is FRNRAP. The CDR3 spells CASGLVKDGRGSTDTQYF. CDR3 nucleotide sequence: TGTGCTAGTGGTTTGGTTAAGGACGGTAGGGGGAGCACAGATACGCAGTATTTT.

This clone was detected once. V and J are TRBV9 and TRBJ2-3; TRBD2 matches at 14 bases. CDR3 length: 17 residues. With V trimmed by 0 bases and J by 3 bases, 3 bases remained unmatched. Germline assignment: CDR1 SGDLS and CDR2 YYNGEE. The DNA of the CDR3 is TGTGCCAGCAGCGTAGTGGGACTAGCGGGAGTAACAGATACGCAGTATTTT. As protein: CASSVVGLAGVTDTQYF.

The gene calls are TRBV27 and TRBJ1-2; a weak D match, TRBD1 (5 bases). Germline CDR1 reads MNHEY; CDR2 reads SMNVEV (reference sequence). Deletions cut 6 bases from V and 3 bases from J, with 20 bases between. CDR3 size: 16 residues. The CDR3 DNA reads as TGTGCCAGCAGCCCTAGGGACTTACAGTACCACTATGGCTACACCTTC. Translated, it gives CASSPRDLQYHYGYTF.

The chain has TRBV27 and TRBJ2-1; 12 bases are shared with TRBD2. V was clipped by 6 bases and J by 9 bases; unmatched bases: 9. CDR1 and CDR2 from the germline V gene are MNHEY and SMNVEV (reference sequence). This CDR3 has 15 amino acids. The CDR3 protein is CASRAGLAGEGEQFF. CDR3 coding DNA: TGTGCCAGCAGAGCGGGACTAGCGGGCGAGGGTGAGCAGTTCTTC.

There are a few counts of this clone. CDR3 protein: CASSFAGDEKLFF. CDR3 bases: TGTGCCAGCAGTTTTGCAGGGGATGAAAAACTGTTTTTT. V and J are TRBV27 and TRBJ1-4, with a weak D call TRBD1 (6 bases). This CDR3 has 13 residues. V lost 3 bases to trimming and J lost 6 bases, with 8 bases between them. In germline, CDR1 is MNHEY, CDR2 SMNVEV (reference sequence).

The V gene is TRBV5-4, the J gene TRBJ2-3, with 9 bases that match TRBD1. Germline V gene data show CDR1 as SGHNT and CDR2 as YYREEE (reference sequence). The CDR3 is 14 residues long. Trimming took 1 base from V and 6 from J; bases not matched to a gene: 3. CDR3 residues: CASSLPQGADTQYF. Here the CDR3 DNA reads TGTGCCAGCAGCTTGCCACAGGGGGCGGATACGCAGTATTTT.

As DNA, the CDR3 is TGCGCCAGCAGCCGGGAAGCTACGGACACCGGGGAGCTGTTTTTT. It yields the protein CASSREATDTGELFF. The rearrangement links TRBV5-1 to TRBJ2-2, with TRBD2 as a possible D gene (5 bases). Trimming stripped 4 bases from V and 3 bases from J, with 13 bases between. Germline V CDR1 and CDR2: SGHRS, YFSETQ. This CDR3 is built from 15 residues.

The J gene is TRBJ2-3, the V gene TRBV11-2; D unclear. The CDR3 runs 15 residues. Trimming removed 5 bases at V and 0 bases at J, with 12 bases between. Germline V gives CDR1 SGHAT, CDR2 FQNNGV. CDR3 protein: CASSPAQVSTDTQYF. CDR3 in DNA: TGTGCCAGCAGCCCGGCTCAGGTTAGCACAGATACGCAGTATTTT.

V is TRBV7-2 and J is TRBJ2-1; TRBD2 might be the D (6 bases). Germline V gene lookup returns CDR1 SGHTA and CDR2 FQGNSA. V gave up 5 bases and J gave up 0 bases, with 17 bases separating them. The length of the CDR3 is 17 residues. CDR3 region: CASSEDGTPFSYNEQFF. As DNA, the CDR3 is TGTGCCAGCAGCGAAGACGGGACTCCGTTCTCCTACAATGAGCAGTTCTTC.

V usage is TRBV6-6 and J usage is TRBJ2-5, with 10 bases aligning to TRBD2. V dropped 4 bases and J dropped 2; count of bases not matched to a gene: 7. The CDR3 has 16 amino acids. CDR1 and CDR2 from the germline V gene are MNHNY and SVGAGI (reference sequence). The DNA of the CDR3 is TGTGCCAGCAGTTCACATGCTAGCGGGGGACAAGAGACCCAGTACTTC. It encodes CASSSHASGGQETQYF.

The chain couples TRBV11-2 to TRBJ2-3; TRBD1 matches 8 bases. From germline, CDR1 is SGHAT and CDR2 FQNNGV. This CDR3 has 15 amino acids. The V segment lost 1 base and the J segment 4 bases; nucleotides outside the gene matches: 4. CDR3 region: CASSLGTGISDTQYF. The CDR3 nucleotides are TGTGCCAGCAGCTTAGGGACAGGGATTTCAGATACGCAGTATTTT. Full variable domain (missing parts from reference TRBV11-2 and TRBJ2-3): EAGVAQSPRYKIIEKRQSVAFWCNPISGHATLYWYQQILGQGPKLLIQFQNNGVVDDSQLPKDRFSAERLKGVDSTLKIQPAKLEDSAVYLCASSLGTGISDTQYFGPGTRLTVL.

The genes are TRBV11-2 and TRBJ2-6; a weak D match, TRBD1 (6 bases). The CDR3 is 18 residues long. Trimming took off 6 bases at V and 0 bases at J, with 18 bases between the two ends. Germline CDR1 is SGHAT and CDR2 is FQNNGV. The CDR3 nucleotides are TGTGCCAGCAGATTACAGGGTGCAGGTCGCTCTGGGGCCAACGTCCTGACTTTC. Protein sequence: CASRLQGAGRSGANVLTF. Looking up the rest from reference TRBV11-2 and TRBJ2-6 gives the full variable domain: EAGVAQSPRYKIIEKRQSVAFWCNPISGHATLYWYQQILGQGPKLLIQFQNNGVVDDSQLPKDRFSAERLKGVDSTLKIQPAKLEDSAVYLCASRLQGAGRSGANVLTFGAGSRLTVL.

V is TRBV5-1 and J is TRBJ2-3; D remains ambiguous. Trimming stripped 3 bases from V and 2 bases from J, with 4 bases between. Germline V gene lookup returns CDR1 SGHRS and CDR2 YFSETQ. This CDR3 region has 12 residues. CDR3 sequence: CASSSNTDTQYF. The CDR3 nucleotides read TGCGCCAGCAGCTCAAACACAGATACGCAGTATTTT.

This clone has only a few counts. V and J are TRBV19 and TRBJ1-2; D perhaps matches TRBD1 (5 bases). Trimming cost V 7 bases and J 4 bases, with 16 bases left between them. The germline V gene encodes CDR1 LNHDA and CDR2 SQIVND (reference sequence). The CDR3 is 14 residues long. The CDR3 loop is CASNSQGVVYGYTF. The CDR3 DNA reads TGTGCCAGTAATTCGCAGGGCGTTGTCTATGGCTACACCTTC. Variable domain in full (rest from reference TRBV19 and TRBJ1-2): DGGITQSPKYLFRKEGQNVTLSCEQNLNHDAMYWYRQDPGQGLRLIYYSQIVNDFQKGDIAEGYSVSREKKESFPLTVTSAQKNPTAFYLCASNSQGVVYGYTFGSGTRLTVV.

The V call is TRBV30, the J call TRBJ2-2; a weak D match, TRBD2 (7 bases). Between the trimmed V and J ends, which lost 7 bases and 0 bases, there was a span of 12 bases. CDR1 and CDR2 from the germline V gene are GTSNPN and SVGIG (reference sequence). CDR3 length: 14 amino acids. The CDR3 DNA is TGTGCCTCAAAAGGGGGGGCGAACACCGGGGAGCTGTTTTTT. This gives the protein CASKGGANTGELFF.